The 23 T cell receptor beta chains below come from one sample, sequenced in a study of control samples from healthy donors and cancer patients. Data came from immunoSEQ multiplex PCR; TCRdb stores just in-frame clones and leaves some out. Here the sample spans 95,000 to 100,000 clones, roughly four fifths being singletons. The sequencing input was blood. The receptor set was obtained from a man aged 55 to 70 in good health.

The chain joins TRBV7-9 to TRBJ2-1; TRBD1 aligns across 8 bases. J gave up 5 bases and V 1 base, and 10 bases lay outside the gene matches. CDR3 length equals 17 residues. The germline gives CDR1 SEHNR, CDR2 FQNEAQ (reference sequence). The CDR3 coding sequence is TGTGCCAGCAGCTTAGTGTGGGTGACAGGGGTTGACAATGAGCAGTTCTTC. This translates into CASSLVWVTGVDNEQFF.

V and J are TRBV5-1 and TRBJ2-1, with TRBD2 identical over 13 bases. Germline V CDR1 and CDR2: SGHRS, YFSETQ. V was pared by 0 bases and J by 2 bases, with 8 bases of the junction left unmatched. The CDR3 runs to 19 residues. CDR3 amino acids: CASSLGLAGGPKTYNEQFF. The CDR3 region has the DNA TGCGCCAGCAGCTTGGGACTAGCGGGAGGACCCAAAACCTACAATGAGCAGTTCTTC. Full variable domain (rest looked up from reference TRBV5-1 and TRBJ2-1): KAGVTQTPRYLIKTRGQQVTLSCSPISGHRSVSWYQQTPGQGLQFLFEYFSETQRNKGNFPGRFSGRQFSNSRSEMNVSTLELGDSALYLCASSLGLAGGPKTYNEQFFGPGTRLTVL.

A remark on this clone: The junction does not match germline at one end; this may be a read error. The chain links TRBV7-7 to TRBJ2-5; D ambiguous. The CDR3 has 15 amino acids. CDR1 is SSHAT and CDR2 is FNYEAQ in the germline V gene (reference sequence). The CDR3 is CASSLYRDPQETQYF. CDR3 bases: TGTGCTAGCAGCTTATATAGGGATCCTCAAGAGACCCAGTACTTC.

The genes are TRBV7-9 and TRBJ2-1; the match to TRBD1 covers 8 bases. Germline CDR1 and CDR2: SEHNR and FQNEAQ (reference sequence). CDR3 length: 14 residues. The J segment lost 8 bases and the V segment lost 5 bases, leaving 8 bases of the junction unmatched. CDR3 region: CASSPGQGVDEQFF. For the CDR3, the DNA is TGTGCCAGCAGCCCAGGACAGGGTGTAGATGAGCAGTTCTTC.

Only a few counts were recorded for this clone. The chain employs TRBV30 and TRBJ1-5; D unclear. V lost 3 bases and J 4 bases, leaving 10 bases between the germline ends. The V gene's germline CDR1 is GTSNPN and CDR2 SVGIG (reference sequence). The CDR3 runs to 13 residues. The DNA for the CDR3 is TGTGCCTGGAGCCCGATGGGGAATCAGCCCCAGCATTTT. This encodes CAWSPMGNQPQHF.

The chain recombines TRBV18 with TRBJ1-3, with D perhaps matching TRBD1 (6 bases). Trimming took 3 bases from V and 0 from J, leaving 9 bases between them. Germline CDR1 is KGHSH and CDR2 is LQKENI. This CDR3 region has 15 residues. CDR3 nucleotide sequence: TGTGCCAGCTCACCGGGACACCCCTCTGGAAACACCATATATTTT. This gives the protein CASSPGHPSGNTIYF.

DNA for the CDR3: TGTGCCAGCAGGGTGACAGGGGCTGGAAACACCATATATTTT. This sequence encodes CASRVTGAGNTIYF. The chain recombines TRBV2 with TRBJ1-3, with 8 bases fitting TRBD1. Germline trimming cut 6 bases from V and 2 bases from J; bases unmatched to any gene: 3. This CDR3 comprises 14 residues. The germline V gene encodes CDR1 SNHLY and CDR2 FYNNEI.

This sequence joins TRBV13 and TRBJ2-1; 11 nucleotides agree with TRBD2. The CDR3 runs 18 residues. Germline CDR1 is PRHDT and CDR2 is FYEKMQ (reference sequence). After removal of 1 base from V and 0 bases from J, the junction contained 5 bases not matched to a gene. The CDR3 sequence is CASSLDTSGGRSYNEQFF. CDR3 bases: TGTGCCAGCAGCTTAGACACTAGCGGGGGCCGCTCCTACAATGAGCAGTTCTTC.

The chain carries TRBV4-1 and TRBJ2-5, with 7 bases aligning to TRBD1. This CDR3 is 17 amino acids long. J gave up 5 bases and V 3 bases, and 15 bases lay outside the gene matches. Germline loops: CDR1 MGHRA, CDR2 YSYEKL. In nucleotides, the CDR3 is TGCGCCAGCAGCCAGGGGCTCCGGGACAGTGTTTTTGAGACCCAGTACTTC. Amino acid sequence: CASSQGLRDSVFETQYF.

The V gene is TRBV19, the J gene TRBJ1-4; D is undetermined. With 0 bases removed from V and 8 bases from J, the gap between germline ends came to 19 bases. In germline, CDR1 is LNHDA, CDR2 SQIVND (reference sequence). CDR3 size: 17 residues. CDR3 coding DNA: TGTGCCAGTAGTATAGATAACGTAGGCAGGATCGGAGAAAAACTGTTTTTT. As protein: CASSIDNVGRIGEKLFF.

This chain connects TRBV3-1 (or the pseudogene TRBV3-2) to TRBJ2-7; D call uncertain. The V gene lost 1 base and the J gene lost 4 bases, with 11 bases spanning the gap. CDR1 and CDR2 from the germline V gene are LGHDT and YNNKEL (reference sequence). This CDR3 contains 14 residues. Here the CDR3 DNA reads TGTGCCAGCAGCCAAGGTGCTCCATCGTACGAGCAGTACTTC. It encodes CASSQGAPSYEQYF.

This chain's CDR3 is CASSLTAGTYEQYF. Written as DNA, the CDR3 is TGCGCCAGCAGCTTGACCGCAGGGACTTACGAGCAGTACTTC. V gene TRBV5-1 combines with J gene TRBJ2-7; maybe TRBD2 (6 bases). The CDR3 spans 14 residues. The V gene's germline CDR1 is SGHRS and CDR2 YFSETQ. Trimming left V 1 base short and J 4 bases short, with 12 bases between.

The chain uses TRBV27 and TRBJ2-5; either TRBD1 or TRBD2 may fit D (6 bases each). CDR3 length: 16 amino acids. With 6 bases removed from V and 4 bases from J, the gap between germline ends came to 21 bases. In germline, CDR1 is MNHEY, CDR2 SMNVEV (reference sequence). CDR3 sequence (DNA): TGTGCCAGCAGGCAAGGTCGGGGGCAACGGCGAGAGACCCAGTACTTC. Translated, it gives CASRQGRGQRRETQYF.

The chain has TRBV23-1 and TRBJ1-2; D uncertain. TRBV23-1 is an ORF; its function is uncertain. The V end was cut by 5 bases, the J end by 4 bases, with 11 bases between. The CDR3 length is 13 residues. Here the CDR3 DNA reads TGCGCCAGCAGTGAACAGCAGACCTATGGCTACACCTTC. Translating it yields CASSEQQTYGYTF.

The V and J genes are TRBV5-6 and TRBJ2-1, with D maybe TRBD2 (5 bases). CDR3 length: 17 residues. The ends were cut back, 0 bases at V and 1 base at J, with 14 bases in the middle. The germline gives CDR1 SGHDT, CDR2 YYEEEE. The CDR3 sequence: CASSLGVLGRSYNEQFF. The CDR3 nucleotides read TGTGCCAGCAGCTTGGGGGTGCTGGGGAGATCCTACAATGAGCAGTTCTTC.

J is TRBJ2-7 and V is TRBV30; the D gene could be TRBD1 or TRBD2 (5 bases each). The CDR3 spans 13 residues. Trimming stripped 1 base from V and 5 bases from J, with 12 bases between. CDR1 is GTSNPN, CDR2 SVGIG, per germline (reference sequence). CDR3 bases: TGTGCCTGGAGTGAGTCAGGGACCCACGAGCAGTACTTC. As protein: CAWSESGTHEQYF.

This chain connects TRBV9 to TRBJ2-1; D is undetermined. The V gene lost 3 bases and the J gene lost 8 bases, with 33 bases spanning the gap. The CDR3 extends over 20 amino acids. From germline, CDR1 is SGDLS and CDR2 YYNGEE. For the CDR3, the DNA is TGTGCCAGCAGCGCCCCCAACTCGCGACACCCAAACCCCCGGGTCGATGAGCAGTTCTTC. Its translation: CASSAPNSRHPNPRVDEQFF.

The chain employs TRBV14 and TRBJ2-2; D unclear. Trimming took 2 bases from V and 4 from J, leaving 5 bases between them. CDR1 SGHDN and CDR2 FVKESK come from the germline V gene. The CDR3 consists of 13 residues. In DNA, the CDR3 is TGTGCCAGCAGCCAAACGGTCACCGGGGAGCTGTTTTTT. Its translation is CASSQTVTGELFF.

The chain has TRBV15 and TRBJ2-2, with TRBD2 matching over 9 bases. This CDR3 spans 14 amino acids. V lost 7 bases to trimming and J lost 6 bases; unmatched junction nucleotides: 6. Germline loops: CDR1 LNHNV, CDR2 YYDKDF (reference sequence). In DNA form, the CDR3 reads TGTGCCACCAACCCTAGCGGGGCTGCCGGGGAGCTGTTTTTT. It translates to CATNPSGAAGELFF.

V usage is TRBV6-6 and J usage is TRBJ1-1; a weak D match, TRBD1 (5 bases). The CDR3 spans 14 residues. The germline V gene encodes CDR1 MNHNY and CDR2 SVGAGI (reference sequence). V was pared by 0 bases and J by 8 bases, with 13 bases between. The CDR3 sequence is CASSYSGVALEAFF. The DNA of the CDR3 is TGTGCCAGCAGTTACTCGGGGGTAGCTTTGGAAGCTTTCTTT.

The chain carries TRBV7-9 and TRBJ2-2, with 9 bases matching TRBD2. In germline, CDR1 is SEHNR, CDR2 FQNEAQ (reference sequence). The CDR3 sequence is 16 residues long. Losses at the gene ends were 2 bases for V and 2 bases for J; bases not matched to a gene: 3. The CDR3: CASSLRAGGNTGELFF. In DNA form, the CDR3 reads TGTGCCAGCAGCTTAAGAGCGGGAGGAAACACCGGGGAGCTGTTTTTT.

This chain links TRBV30 with TRBJ2-3; perhaps TRBD2 as D (6 bases). Germline-derived CDR1 and CDR2 are GTSNPN and SVGIG (reference sequence). The V and J ends lost 1 base and 11 bases respectively, with 13 bases between them. This CDR3 contains 12 residues. In DNA form, the CDR3 reads TGTGCCTGGAGTGCCCTAGCGCCTAGGCAGTATTTT. It yields the protein CAWSALAPRQYF. The variable domain in full, with the rest retrieved from reference TRBV30 and TRBJ2-3, is SQTIHQWPATLVQPVGSPLSLECTVEGTSNPNLYWYRQAAGRGLQLLFYSVGIGQISSEVPQNLSASRPQDRQFILSSKKLLLSDSGFYLCAWSALAPRQYFGPGTRLTVL.

The chain recombines TRBV5-6 with TRBJ2-5, with TRBD1 identical over 8 bases. Trimming cost V 4 bases and J 5 bases; bases outside gene matches: 7. Germline-derived CDR1 and CDR2 are SGHDT and YYEEEE. There are 14 residues in the CDR3. CDR3 bases: TGTGCCAGCAGCGAAACAGGGGGGTCGGAGACCCAGTACTTC. It encodes CASSETGGSETQYF.